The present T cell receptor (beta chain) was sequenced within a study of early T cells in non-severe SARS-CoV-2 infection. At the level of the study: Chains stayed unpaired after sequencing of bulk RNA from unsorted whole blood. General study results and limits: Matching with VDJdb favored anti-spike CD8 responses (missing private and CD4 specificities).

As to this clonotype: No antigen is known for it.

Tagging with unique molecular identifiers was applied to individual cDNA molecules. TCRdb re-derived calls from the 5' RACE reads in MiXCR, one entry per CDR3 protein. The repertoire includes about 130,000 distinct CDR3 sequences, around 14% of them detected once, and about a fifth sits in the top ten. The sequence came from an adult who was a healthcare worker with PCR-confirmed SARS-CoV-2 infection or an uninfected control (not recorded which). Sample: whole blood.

The CDR3 here is CASSYSGRGGGLRRNEQFF. The CDR3 DNA follows: TGTGCCAGCAGTTACTCTGGCAGGGGAGGAGGGCTCCGTCGAAATGAGCAGTTCTTC. The V gene is TRBV6-2 or TRBV6-3, the J gene TRBJ2-1, with D perhaps being TRBD1 or TRBD2 (6 bases each). The V gene lost 0 bases and the J gene lost 7 bases, with 25 bases spanning the gap. The CDR3 runs 19 residues. Germline V CDR1 and CDR2: MNHEY, SVGEGT.